The 24 T cell receptor beta chains below all came from one sample that was sequenced in a study of regulatory T cells in long-lasting Graves disease. Documented time point: newly diagnosed GD, antithyroid drugs for less than 3 months. Generation of the TCR library employed RNA extracted from PBMCs. Through Arm-PCR of CDR3 regions and iRepertoire HTBI primers, TCR beta libraries were built. TCRdb re-called the multiplex PCR reads with MiXCR, one entry per CDR3 protein. The table has about 530,000 distinct CDR3 sequences, 15% to 20% seen once. This same sample was also part of a study on T cells in Graves' hyperthyroidism and ophthalmopathy.

The sample in question was peripheral blood mononuclear cells (PBMCs), obtained at new diagnosis, from a patient treated with antithyroid drugs. The receptors were sampled from a woman aged 40-60 years with Graves disease.

This clonotype was picked up a small number of times. V and J are TRBV29-1 and TRBJ2-7; a possible D gene is TRBD2 (8 bases). This CDR3 is built from 15 residues. V lost 4 bases and J lost 2, with 18 bases in between. Germline V gene lookup returns CDR1 SQVTM and CDR2 ANQGSEA. The CDR3 loop reads CSVVPGLGGTYEQYF. The DNA for the CDR3 is TGCAGCGTTGTCCCGGGACTAGGGGGCACCTACGAGCAGTACTTC.

This clonotype was seen many times. The V gene is TRBV6-1, the J gene TRBJ1-5; perhaps TRBD1 as D (6 bases). Trimming cost V 5 bases and J 2 bases, with 19 bases left between them. Looked up from germline, CDR1 is MNHNS and CDR2 is SASEGT. The CDR3 runs 17 residues. CDR3 DNA: TGTGCCAGCAGTAGTCAACAGGGAAGCGGGGGCAATCAGCCCCAGCATTTT. Its translation is CASSSQQGSGGNQPQHF.

Points on this clonotype: Just one base apart from a much larger clone, this may be a read error. V gene TRBV15 combines with J gene TRBJ2-3; D is unclear. CDR1 and CDR2 from the germline V gene are LNHNV and YYDKDF (reference sequence). This CDR3 is 14 amino acids long. The CDR3 DNA sequence: TGTGTCACCAGCAGCCTACACAACACAGATACGCAGTATTTT. Translation gives CVTSSLHNTDTQYF.

This clonotype was observed a handful of times. The chain couples TRBV7-2 to TRBJ2-7; 10 bases match TRBD2. The CDR3 sequence is 16 residues long. CDR1 and CDR2 from the germline V gene are SGHTA and FQGNSA. V gave up 0 bases and J gave up 7 bases; unmatched junction bases: 9. CDR3 DNA sequence: TGTGCCAGCAGCTTAGCCCCCAGCGGGGGGGCCTTGGAGCAGTACTTC. It codes for CASSLAPSGGALEQYF.

This clonotype is a singleton in its sample. This could be a read error, since a much larger clone is one nucleotide away. CDR3 in DNA: TGTGCCACCCGGGGGGCACCGATCTACGTGCAGTACTTC. It codes for CATRGAPIYVQYF. This chain joins TRBV28 and TRBJ2-7; D is perhaps TRBD2 (7 bases). CDR1 is MDHEN and CDR2 is SYDVKM in the germline V gene. This CDR3 is 13 amino acids long.

The CDR3 DNA reads TGTGCCAGTAGTATGTGGGGCGATGAGCAGTTCTTC. Amino acid sequence: CASSMWGDEQFF. This chain uses TRBV19 with TRBJ2-1, with D maybe TRBD1 (5 bases). Trimming stripped 3 bases from V and 8 bases from J, with 8 bases between. Germline V gene sequence: CDR1 LNHDA, CDR2 SQIVND (reference sequence). This CDR3 is 12 amino acids long.

In its sample, this clonotype was seen a few times. The rearrangement links TRBV2 to TRBJ2-1, with D possibly matching TRBD1 (6 bases). Per germline, CDR1 SNHLY and CDR2 FYNNEI. The germline V and J ends were trimmed by 4 bases and 0 bases, with 13 bases remaining between them. The CDR3 runs 16 residues. Here the CDR3 reads CASSGGPGSSYNEQFF. The CDR3 DNA sequence: TGTGCCAGCAGTGGGGGGCCGGGAAGCTCCTACAATGAGCAGTTCTTC. Full variable domain (missing parts from reference TRBV2 and TRBJ2-1): EPEVTQTPSHQVTQMGQEVILRCVPISNHLYFYWYRQILGQKVEFLVSFYNNEISEKSEIFDDQFSVERPDGSNFTLKIRSTKLEDSAMYFCASSGGPGSSYNEQFFGPGTRLTVL.

This CDR3 is CASGLGGGGETQYF. CDR3 nucleotide sequence: TGTGCTAGTGGTTTAGGTGGGGGGGGGGAGACCCAGTACTTC. The J gene is TRBJ2-5, the V gene TRBV12-5, with 7 positions matching TRBD2. The CDR3 covers 14 residues. Per the germline V gene, CDR1 is LGHNT and CDR2 is FRNRAP. V gave up 3 bases and J gave up 5 bases; unmatched junction bases: 6.

This clonotype was seen only a few times. CDR3 sequence: CASSRDRGDTGELFF. CDR3 bases: TGCGCCAGCAGCCGGGACAGGGGGGACACCGGGGAGCTGTTTTTT. The chain combines TRBV5-1 with TRBJ2-2; 11 nucleotides agree with TRBD1. Germline V CDR1 and CDR2: SGHRS, YFSETQ. The CDR3 is made up of 15 amino acids. V shed 4 bases, J shed 3 bases, and the junction held 2 bases outside the gene matches.

This clonotype was observed a few times. The chain carries TRBV25-1 and TRBJ2-2; tentatively, D is TRBD1 or TRBD2 (5 bases each). CDR3 length equals 18 residues. Trimming took 1 base from V and 0 from J, leaving 15 bases between them. Per germline, CDR1 MGHDK and CDR2 SYGVNS. In DNA, the CDR3 is TGTGCCAGCAGTGAATGGTCGGGACGCCAAACGAACACCGGGGAGCTGTTTTTT. It codes for CASSEWSGRQTNTGELFF.

In this sample, this clonotype turned up a few times. J is TRBJ2-6 and V is TRBV6-1; D is uncertain. Germline V gene lookup returns CDR1 MNHNS and CDR2 SASEGT. This CDR3 contains 13 residues. V shed 10 bases and J shed 0 bases, with 7 bases lying between them. CDR3 region: CATPTSGANVLTF. DNA of the CDR3: TGTGCCACCCCGACCTCTGGGGCCAACGTCCTGACTTTC.

The chain is built from TRBV5-6 and TRBJ2-1; D not resolved. Between the trimmed V and J ends, which lost 4 bases and 13 bases, there was a span of 24 bases. Germline assignment: CDR1 SGHDT and CDR2 YYEEEE. The CDR3 runs 15 residues. The CDR3 DNA is TGTGCCAGCAGCCAGGACGGCGGAGTGAAAGAGACCCAGTTCTTC. Protein: CASSQDGGVKETQFF. The variable domain in full, with the rest retrieved from reference TRBV5-6 and TRBJ2-1, is DAGVTQSPTHLIKTRGQQVTLRCSPKSGHDTVSWYQQALGQGPQFIFQYYEEEERQRGNFPDRFSGHQFPNYSSELNVNALLLGDSALYLCASSQDGGVKETQFFGPGTRLTVL.

The sample holds a few counts of this clonotype. The V call is TRBV20-1, the J call TRBJ2-5; tentatively, D is TRBD2 (5 bases). This CDR3 has 16 residues. Looked up from germline, CDR1 is DFQATT and CDR2 is SNEGSKA (reference sequence). V was trimmed by 0 bases and J by 2 bases, leaving 16 bases between them. CDR3 sequence (DNA): TGCAGTGCTAGAGACGCCCGGGATACGGTACAAGAGACCCAGTACTTC. It specifies CSARDARDTVQETQYF.

For this clonotype: Compared with germline, one end of the junction differs, possibly owing to a read error. This rearrangement joins TRBV6-2 or TRBV6-3 to TRBJ2-3, with 8 positions matching TRBD2. The CDR3 length is 16 residues. Germline V lookup: CDR1 MNHEY, CDR2 SVGEGT. The CDR3 here is CASSYSARGDTDTQYF. In DNA form, the CDR3 reads TGTGCCAGCAGCTACTCGGCGCGGGGGGACACAGATACGCAGTATTTT.

This clonotype was counted many times. The rearrangement uses TRBV29-1 and TRBJ2-1; D may be TRBD1 (5 bases). This CDR3 has 11 residues. V dropped 7 bases and J dropped 8 bases, with 12 bases sitting between them. Germline V lookup: CDR1 SQVTM, CDR2 ANQGSEA. The CDR3 loop is CSASLGDEQFF. CDR3 nucleotides: TGCAGCGCCTCATTAGGGGATGAGCAGTTCTTC.

The CDR3 DNA is TGTGCCAGCAGCCTAACGACAGCTCTTTCGACTGAAGCTTTCTTT. It specifies CASSLTTALSTEAFF. The chain has TRBV7-2 and TRBJ1-1, with a weak D call TRBD1 (5 bases). CDR3 size: 15 residues. V shed 5 bases and J shed 5 bases, with 18 bases lying between them. Germline V gene data show CDR1 as SGHTA and CDR2 as FQGNSA.

This clonotype has more than one count but fewer than ten. The V gene is TRBV11-2, the J gene TRBJ1-2; tentative D call: TRBD1 (5 bases). CDR1 SGHAT and CDR2 FQNNGV come from the germline V gene. The CDR3 sequence is 15 residues long. Trimming left V 3 bases short and J 12 bases short, with 23 bases between. CDR3 region: CASSLGRQSSLIHTF. DNA for the CDR3: TGTGCCAGCAGCTTGGGCAGACAGTCTTCCTTAATCCACACCTTC.

This clonotype showed up many times. The V call is TRBV12-3 or TRBV12-4, the J call TRBJ2-1, with 8 nucleotides matching TRBD2. The CDR3 has 14 residues. The J segment lost 2 bases and the V segment lost 7 bases, leaving 4 bases of the junction unmatched. CDR3 DNA sequence: TGTGCCAGCACCACGGGGGGGCCCTACAATGAGCAGTTCTTC. Encoded protein: CASTTGGPYNEQFF.

The chain joins TRBV6-1 to TRBJ2-7, with D uncertain. Deletions cut 5 bases from V and 5 bases from J, with 19 bases between. This CDR3 is 15 amino acids long. Germline values: CDR1 MNHNS, CDR2 SASEGT. The CDR3: CASSPPLPRYHEQYF. CDR3 sequence (DNA): TGTGCCAGCAGTCCCCCCCTCCCCCGTTACCACGAGCAGTACTTC.

This clonotype was seen repeatedly, ten times or more. The chain has TRBV12-3 or TRBV12-4 and TRBJ2-3; perhaps D is TRBD1 or TRBD2 (5 bases each). CDR3 length equals 16 residues. Trimming removed 2 bases at V and 0 bases at J, with 12 bases between. The CDR3 protein is CASSLPPGPSTDTQYF. The CDR3, as DNA: TGTGCCAGCAGTTTACCTCCGGGACCTAGCACAGATACGCAGTATTTT.

This clonotype was detected ten times or more. The chain couples TRBV13 to TRBJ2-7; perhaps TRBD2 as D (6 bases). V lost 5 bases and J 3 bases, leaving 17 bases between the germline ends. Germline V lookup: CDR1 PRHDT, CDR2 FYEKMQ (reference sequence). The CDR3 consists of 15 residues. In DNA form, the CDR3 reads TGTGCCAGCAGCCCCCACGGGGGTCAGGACTACGAGCAGTACTTC. Protein product: CASSPHGGQDYEQYF. Full variable domain (missing parts from reference TRBV13 and TRBJ2-7): AAGVIQSPRHLIKEKRETATLKCYPIPRHDTVYWYQQGPGQDPQFLISFYEKMQSDKGSIPDRFSAQQFSDYHSELNMSSLELGDSALYFCASSPHGGQDYEQYFGPGTRLTVT.

This clonotype was observed at least ten times. The chain is built from TRBV18 and TRBJ1-5; D uncertain. Deletions cut 2 bases from V and 6 bases from J, with 17 bases between. Germline loops: CDR1 KGHSH, CDR2 LQKENI. This CDR3 comprises 16 residues. Written as DNA, the CDR3 is TGTGCCAGCTCACCATCGGAAGGTATAGCACGTCAGCCCCAGCATTTT. This translates into CASSPSEGIARQPQHF. The full variable domain, its missing parts supplied by reference TRBV18 and TRBJ1-5, is NAGVMQNPRHLVRRRGQEARLRCSPMKGHSHVYWYRQLPEEGLKFMVYLQKENIIDESGMPKERFSAEFPKEGPSILRIQQVVRGDSAAYFCASSPSEGIARQPQHFGDGTRLSIL.

Many counts were recorded for this clonotype. V usage is TRBV5-5 and J usage is TRBJ2-1; possibly TRBD2 for D (7 bases). Per germline, CDR1 SGHKS and CDR2 YYEKEE (reference sequence). V lost 2 bases, J lost 9 bases, and 15 bases lay in between. The CDR3 covers 14 residues. The CDR3 DNA sequence: TGTGCCAGCAGCTTATCTGGGGGGGCGGTTGAGCAGTTCTTC. Translating gives CASSLSGGAVEQFF.

This clonotype came up a few times. The gene calls are TRBV19 and TRBJ1-5; D not certain. Trimming shortened V by 3 bases and J by 5 bases, and 11 bases separated the two germline ends. This CDR3 contains 14 residues. The germline V gene encodes CDR1 LNHDA and CDR2 SQIVND (reference sequence). The CDR3 DNA reads TGTGCCAGTAGTATCTCACTCAGACATCAGCCCCAGCATTTT. Translating it yields CASSISLRHQPQHF.